What follows are 11 T cell receptor beta chains derived from one specimen sequenced in a study of blood T cells in healthy people across ages. A J-beta primer mix and a sample-barcoded 5' primer were used in a second PCR of roughly 6 to 12 cycles. TCRdb recomputed calls from the 5' RACE reads with MiXCR, one row per CDR3 protein. The sample holds 1.5 million to 2 million distinct CDR3 sequences, less than 50% seen once. Input material: blood. The receptors stem from a woman aged 40 to 50 in good health.

The genes are TRBV4-2 and TRBJ2-5; D may be TRBD1 or TRBD2 (6 bases each). The CDR3 spans 15 residues. Germline-derived CDR1 and CDR2 are LGHNA and YNFKEQ. Trimming took 3 bases from V and 4 from J, leaving 15 bases between them. The chain's CDR3 is CASSQITGTLETQYF. CDR3 DNA sequence: TGTGCCAGCAGCCAGATAACAGGGACTCTAGAGACCCAGTACTTC.

The V call is TRBV4-2, the J call TRBJ2-4; 11 nucleotides match TRBD2. V shed 5 bases, J shed 5 bases, and the junction held 2 bases outside the gene matches. Germline CDR1 reads LGHNA; CDR2 reads YNFKEQ. The CDR3 runs to 14 residues. CDR3 nucleotide sequence: TGTGCCAGCAGCTTTAGCGGGGGGGAAAACATTCAGTACTTC. Its translation: CASSFSGGENIQYF.

The chain employs TRBV7-2 and TRBJ2-1, with 10 nucleotides matching TRBD2. CDR3 length: 13 amino acids. V gave up 4 bases and J gave up 14 bases; unmatched junction bases: 8. Germline V gives CDR1 SGHTA, CDR2 FQGNSA. The CDR3 DNA reads as TGTGCCAGCAGCTCCTTAGCGGGGGGTTGGGAGTTCTTC. Translating it yields CASSSLAGGWEFF.

This clonotype showed up just a few times. This chain links TRBV7-9 with TRBJ2-3; possible D gene TRBD2, 5 bases. Germline V gene data show CDR1 as SEHNR and CDR2 as FQNEAQ (reference sequence). V was shortened by 1 base and J by 6 bases, with 17 bases between the two germline ends. The length of the CDR3 is 16 residues. CDR3: CASSLDAGGLLDTQYF. DNA of the CDR3: TGTGCCAGCAGCTTAGATGCTGGCGGACTCTTGGATACGCAGTATTTT.

This chain links TRBV5-5 with TRBJ2-7; D is perhaps TRBD1 (6 bases). V lost 2 bases to trimming and J lost 5 bases, with 11 bases between them. Germline CDR1 and CDR2: SGHKS and YYEKEE (reference sequence). This CDR3 is 13 amino acids long. CDR3 amino acids: CASSFGTRNEQYF. CDR3 bases: TGTGCCAGCAGCTTCGGGACACGCAACGAGCAGTACTTC.

The V call is TRBV4-1, the J call TRBJ1-2; D is perhaps TRBD1 (5 bases). CDR1 and CDR2 from the germline V gene are MGHRA and YSYEKL. This CDR3 has 13 amino acids. Trimming cost V 1 base and J 7 bases, with 10 bases left between them. The DNA for the CDR3 is TGCGCCAGCAGCCAAGTCGGGGCCGGTGGCTACACCTTC. Protein: CASSQVGAGGYTF.

This clonotype was recorded once. The chain joins TRBV25-1 to TRBJ1-4; tentative D call: TRBD1 (6 bases). The V end lost 6 bases, the J end lost 8 bases, and 13 bases lay between the germline ends. This CDR3 comprises 13 residues. The germline V gene has CDR1 MGHDK and CDR2 SYGVNS. Written as DNA, the CDR3 is TGTGCCAGCAGAACAGGGAGGAACGAAAAACTGTTTTTT. Its protein product is CASRTGRNEKLFF.

There are many counts of this clonotype. This CDR3 reads CSVEVASGGNEQYF. Written as DNA, the CDR3 is TGCAGCGTTGAAGTGGCTAGCGGGGGGAACGAGCAGTACTTC. This sequence joins TRBV29-1 and TRBJ2-7; 11 positions match TRBD2. With V trimmed by 1 base and J by 5 bases, 4 bases remained unmatched. The CDR3 is made up of 14 amino acids. Germline V gene sequence: CDR1 SQVTM, CDR2 ANQGSEA.

This chain links TRBV20-1 with TRBJ1-5, with D maybe TRBD1 (5 bases). Per germline, CDR1 DFQATT and CDR2 SNEGSKA (reference sequence). Trimming took off 0 bases at V and 3 bases at J, with 15 bases between the two ends. The CDR3 sequence is 16 residues long. The CDR3 here is CSARDKNGGYNQPQHF. The DNA for the CDR3 is TGCAGTGCTAGAGATAAGAACGGGGGTTACAATCAGCCCCAGCATTTT.

The chain couples TRBV5-1 to TRBJ2-7; the match to TRBD2 covers 8 bases. V was pared by 7 bases and J by 2 bases, with 5 bases of the junction left unmatched. Germline V gives CDR1 SGHRS, CDR2 YFSETQ. The length of the CDR3 is 13 residues. The CDR3 spells CASGKRGPYEQYF. The DNA of the CDR3 is TGCGCCAGCGGAAAGCGGGGGCCCTACGAGCAGTACTTC.

This chain links TRBV6-5 with TRBJ2-1; 8 bases agree with TRBD2. Germline-derived CDR1 and CDR2 are MNHEY and SVGAGI. The CDR3 sequence is 15 residues long. The V gene end was trimmed by 10 bases and the J gene end by 4 bases; junction bases not matched to a gene: 12. In DNA form, the CDR3 reads TGTGCCACCAGCCCGGGGGGGCCTAGTTACAATGAGCAGTTCTTC. This encodes CATSPGGPSYNEQFF.